This is a list of T cell receptor beta chains from one sample in a study of T-cell reconstitution after alpha-beta-depleted transplantation in children. Via MiXCR, TCRdb re-called the PCR reads, giving one row per CDR3 protein. This table holds fewer than 200,000 distinct CDR3 sequences, less than 8% found once. The sequencing used PBMCs from the stem cell graft donor, collected from the stem cell graft. The receptors were gathered from a human donor who donated a stem cell graft to a child with Wiskott-Aldrich syndrome. CDR3s include the opening cysteine and the closing phenylalanine or tryptophan. The order of the fields is J gene, V gene, D gene, CDR3 length, clone size, CDR3 protein, CDR3 DNA. A D gene is named only where the DNA matches it firmly. Some rows have no size entry. The others give once, few or many, or a class for an expanded clone.

j_gene: TRBJ2-7
v_gene: TRBV6-1
d_gene: -
len: 12
abundance: -
CDR3aa: CASGTGIYEQYF
CDR3nt: TGTGCCAGCGGGACGGGAATCTACGAGCAGTACTTC

j_gene: TRBJ2-1
v_gene: TRBV2
d_gene: -
len: 14
abundance: -
CDR3aa: CASSEARAGRQQFF
CDR3nt: TGTGCCAGCAGTGAAGCGCGGGCAGGGAGGCAGCAGTTCTTC

j_gene: TRBJ2-5
v_gene: TRBV6-5
d_gene: -
len: 12
abundance: many
CDR3aa: CASSYGYETQYF
CDR3nt: TGTGCCAGCAGTTATGGGTACGAGACCCAGTACTTC

j_gene: TRBJ1-1
v_gene: TRBV5-6
d_gene: -
len: 12
abundance: many
CDR3aa: CASSWVSTEAFF
CDR3nt: TGTGCCAGCAGCTGGGTTAGCACTGAAGCTTTCTTT

j_gene: TRBJ2-7
v_gene: TRBV29-1
d_gene: -
len: 13
abundance: many
CDR3aa: CSVGWGSPYEQYF
CDR3nt: TGCAGCGTCGGTTGGGGGTCCCCCTACGAGCAGTACTTC

j_gene: TRBJ1-2
v_gene: TRBV5-1
d_gene: -
len: 14
abundance: many
CDR3aa: CASSWGRMNYGYTF
CDR3nt: TGCGCCAGCAGCTGGGGACGGATGAACTATGGCTACACCTTC

j_gene: TRBJ2-2
v_gene: TRBV5-1
d_gene: -
len: 14
abundance: many
CDR3aa: CATREVANTGELFF
CDR3nt: TGCGCCACCCGCGAGGTGGCGAACACCGGGGAGCTGTTTTTT

j_gene: TRBJ1-1
v_gene: TRBV20-1
d_gene: -
len: 15
abundance: few
CDR3aa: CSAQSSGTYMTEAFF
CDR3nt: TGCAGTGCTCAATCGTCCGGGACTTATATGACTGAAGCTTTCTTT

j_gene: TRBJ1-1
v_gene: TRBV12-3/TRBV12-4
d_gene: TRBD1
len: 14
abundance: many
CDR3aa: CASLPPHRGTEAFF
CDR3nt: TGTGCCAGCCTACCCCCCCACAGGGGCACTGAAGCTTTCTTT

j_gene: TRBJ1-5
v_gene: TRBV30
d_gene: -
len: 17
abundance: many
CDR3aa: CAWSSPGPGVSNQPQHF
CDR3nt: TGTGCCTGGAGTTCTCCGGGCCCCGGAGTTAGCAATCAGCCCCAGCATTTT